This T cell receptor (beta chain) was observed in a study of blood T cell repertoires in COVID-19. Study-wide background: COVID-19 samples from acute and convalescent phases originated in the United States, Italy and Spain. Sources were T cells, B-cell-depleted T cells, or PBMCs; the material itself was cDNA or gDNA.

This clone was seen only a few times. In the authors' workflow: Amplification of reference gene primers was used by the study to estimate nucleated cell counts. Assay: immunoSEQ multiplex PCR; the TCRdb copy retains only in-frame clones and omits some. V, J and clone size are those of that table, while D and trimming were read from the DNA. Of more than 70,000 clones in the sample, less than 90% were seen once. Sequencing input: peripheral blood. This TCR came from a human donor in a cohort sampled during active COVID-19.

CDR3 sequence: CASSPDTGTGPIQPQHF. The CDR3 region has the DNA TGTGCCAGTAGTCCAGATACCGGGACAGGGCCCATTCAGCCCCAGCATTTT. The J gene is TRBJ1-5, the V gene TRBV19; 9 nucleotides align to TRBD1. Per the germline V gene, CDR1 is LNHDA and CDR2 is SQIVND (reference sequence). The length of the CDR3 is 17 residues. With V trimmed by 5 bases and J by 6 bases, 14 bases remained unmatched.